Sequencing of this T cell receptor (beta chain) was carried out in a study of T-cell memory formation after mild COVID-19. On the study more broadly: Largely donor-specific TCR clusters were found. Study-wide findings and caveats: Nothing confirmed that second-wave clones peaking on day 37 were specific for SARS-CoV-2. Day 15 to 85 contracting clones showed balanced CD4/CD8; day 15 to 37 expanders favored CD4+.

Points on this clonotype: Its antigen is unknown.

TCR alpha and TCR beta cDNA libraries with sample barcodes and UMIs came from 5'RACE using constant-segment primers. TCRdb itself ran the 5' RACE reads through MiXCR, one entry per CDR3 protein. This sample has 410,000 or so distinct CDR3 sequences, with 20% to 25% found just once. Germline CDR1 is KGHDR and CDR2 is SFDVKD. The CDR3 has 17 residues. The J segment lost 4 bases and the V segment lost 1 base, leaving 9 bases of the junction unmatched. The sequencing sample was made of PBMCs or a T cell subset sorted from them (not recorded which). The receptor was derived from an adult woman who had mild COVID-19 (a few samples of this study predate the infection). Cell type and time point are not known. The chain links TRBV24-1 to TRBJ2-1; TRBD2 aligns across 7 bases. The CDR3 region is CATSDFNPTGGYNEQFF. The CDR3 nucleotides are TGTGCCACCAGTGATTTTAACCCGACGGGGGGTTACAATGAGCAGTTCTTC.